The T cell receptor beta chain described here comes from a study of T cells after yellow fever vaccination. Background on the study: EM, EMRA, CM and Tscm memory subsets were separated by sorting (using CD3, CD45RA, CCR7 and CD95). Study-wide findings and caveats: Among primary-vaccination clones, most reappeared after the booster, at 95% to 96% for CD4 and more than 85% for CD8.

TCRdb processed the 5' RACE reads anew with MiXCR; each CDR3 protein has one entry. The table lists approximately 32,000 distinct CDR3 sequences, about 11% of them singletons. The CDR3 loop spans 16 amino acids. Per the germline V gene, CDR1 is LNHNV and CDR2 is YYDKDF (reference sequence). Trimming removed 0 bases from V and 2 bases from J, with 11 bases in between. The sequenced sample was PBMCs, either bulk or a sorted T-cell subset (CD4+, CD8+, memory, or dextramer-sorted; not recorded which), obtained less than 18 days after the first yellow fever vaccination. The TCR originated in a man aged 18 to 29 who received the YFV17D yellow fever vaccine. The V gene is TRBV15, the J gene TRBJ1-5; D perhaps matches TRBD1 (6 bases). CDR3 nucleotides: TGTGCCACCAGCAGAGACCCGAGGGGGGGCAATCAGCCCCAGCATTTT. This translates into CATSRDPRGGNQPQHF.